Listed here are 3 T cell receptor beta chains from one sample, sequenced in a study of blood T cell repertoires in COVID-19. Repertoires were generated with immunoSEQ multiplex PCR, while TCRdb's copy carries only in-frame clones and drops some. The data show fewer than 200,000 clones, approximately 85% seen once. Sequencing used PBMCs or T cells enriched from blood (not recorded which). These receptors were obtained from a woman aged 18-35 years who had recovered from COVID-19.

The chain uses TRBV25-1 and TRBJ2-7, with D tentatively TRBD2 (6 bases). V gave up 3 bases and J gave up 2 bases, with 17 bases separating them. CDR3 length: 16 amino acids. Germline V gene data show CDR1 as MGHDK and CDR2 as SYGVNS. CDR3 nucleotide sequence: TGTGCCAGCAGTGACCCCGGGGGTACAAGGCCCTACGAGCAGTACTTC. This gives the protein CASSDPGGTRPYEQYF.

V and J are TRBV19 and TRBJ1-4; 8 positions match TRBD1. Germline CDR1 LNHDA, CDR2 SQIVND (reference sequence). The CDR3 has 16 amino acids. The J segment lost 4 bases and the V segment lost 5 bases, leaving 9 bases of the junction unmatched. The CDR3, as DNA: TGTGCCAGTAGTGATACCGGGACAGGCCTTAATGAAAAACTGTTTTTT. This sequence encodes CASSDTGTGLNEKLFF. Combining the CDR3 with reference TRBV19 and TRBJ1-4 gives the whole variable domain DGGITQSPKYLFRKEGQNVTLSCEQNLNHDAMYWYRQDPGQGLRLIYYSQIVNDFQKGDIAEGYSVSREKKESFPLTVTSAQKNPTAFYLCASSDTGTGLNEKLFFGSGTQLSVL.

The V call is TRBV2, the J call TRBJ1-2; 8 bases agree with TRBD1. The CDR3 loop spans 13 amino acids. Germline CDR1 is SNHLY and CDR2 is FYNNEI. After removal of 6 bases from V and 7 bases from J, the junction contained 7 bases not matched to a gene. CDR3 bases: TGTGCCAGCAGGGAAATGGACAGGGTTGGCTACACCTTC. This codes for CASREMDRVGYTF. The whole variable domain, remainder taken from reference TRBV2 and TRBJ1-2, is EPEVTQTPSHQVTQMGQEVILRCVPISNHLYFYWYRQILGQKVEFLVSFYNNEISEKSEIFDDQFSVERPDGSNFTLKIRSTKLEDSAMYFCASREMDRVGYTFGSGTRLTVV.